This paragraph covers one T cell receptor (beta chain) sequence. Antigen unknown. TCRdb reprocessed the 5' RACE reads with MiXCR, giving one entry per CDR3 protein. The repertoire holds over 50,000 distinct CDR3 sequences, over 20% seen once, with approximately 3.4% in the top ten. The study, taken as a whole, reports: Whole repertoires were not studied in the larger cohort, only one V-J beta rearrangement. The TCR gene usage of tumor memory CD4+ T cells clustered together with blood and lymph node memory CD4+ cells and with lymph node naive CD4+ cells. Tumor Treg TCRs overlapped most with tumor naive CD4+ cells.

The V gene lost 3 bases and the J gene lost 7 bases, with 22 bases spanning the gap. This CDR3 is built from 16 residues. Per germline, CDR1 SGDLS and CDR2 YYNGEE. Sequencing input: tumor-infiltrating naive CD4+ T cells sorted from the breast tumor. Stated subset: naive CD4+ T cells, CD4+CD45RA+CD25-. The chain uses TRBV9 and TRBJ1-2; D is unclear. The sequence derives from a female donor with breast cancer. CDR3 sequence: CASSGEGSDALRGYTF. The CDR3 nucleotides read TGTGCCAGCAGCGGAGAAGGGTCAGACGCGCTTCGTGGCTACACCTTC.